These 20 T cell receptor beta chains were sequenced from one sample in a study of metastatic and nonmetastatic thyroid tumors. All patients were treatment-naive before thyroid surgery. TCRdb used MiXCR to call clones anew from the PCR reads. Seen here are tens of thousands of clones, approximately 24% observed once, and the top ten hold about 14%. Sequences were obtained from tumor tissue. Receptors originate from a female donor with papillary thyroid cancer or a benign thyroid nodule (not recorded which). Some clones in this sample may be carry-over from other donors' samples.

This rearrangement joins TRBV6-1 to TRBJ2-7; possibly TRBD2 for D (5 bases). This CDR3 is built from 13 residues. Germline assignment: CDR1 MNHNS and CDR2 SASEGT. The ends were cut back, 6 bases at V and 5 bases at J, with 14 bases in the middle. Written as DNA, the CDR3 is TGTGCCAGCAGCATAAGCGGAAGCGACGAGCAGTACTTC. Translation gives CASSISGSDEQYF.

This sequence joins TRBV20-1 and TRBJ1-1; TRBD1 matches at 7 bases. CDR1 is DFQATT and CDR2 is SNEGSKA in the germline V gene (reference sequence). V was clipped by 1 base and J by 0 bases; unmatched bases: 14. This CDR3 is 18 amino acids long. The CDR3 loop reads CSARGIPGGREMNTEAFF. The CDR3 DNA is TGCAGTGCTAGAGGGATTCCAGGGGGTCGGGAGATGAACACTGAAGCTTTCTTT.

This clone was counted a few times. The sample holds other DNA sequences that translate to the same CDR3. This chain connects TRBV24-1 to TRBJ2-3; possibly TRBD2 for D (5 bases). Germline V lookup: CDR1 KGHDR, CDR2 SFDVKD. This CDR3 has 16 amino acids. V was pared by 9 bases and J by 2 bases, with 20 bases between. CDR3 in DNA: TGTGCCACCTCTCGTTCTAGTGGGAGCGTCACAGATACGCAGTATTTT. Translation gives CATSRSSGSVTDTQYF.

This chain connects TRBV2 to TRBJ1-5; no definite D call. The CDR3 extends over 13 amino acids. Trimming stripped 2 bases from V and 2 bases from J, with 4 bases between. CDR1 and CDR2 (germline): SNHLY, FYNNEI. This CDR3 is CASSEIGNQPQHF. CDR3 nucleotides: TGTGCCAGCAGTGAAATCGGCAATCAGCCCCAGCATTTT.

The table lists this clone with many counts. This rearrangement joins TRBV5-1 to TRBJ1-3, with 8 bases lining up with TRBD1. This CDR3 is 15 amino acids long. The J segment lost 4 bases and the V segment lost 4 bases, leaving 7 bases of the junction unmatched. Per germline, CDR1 SGHRS and CDR2 YFSETQ. Here the CDR3 reads CASSLLTGEGNTIYF. CDR3 nucleotide sequence: TGCGCCAGCAGCCTTTTGACAGGGGAAGGAAACACCATATATTTT.

This clone was detected only a few times. The chain joins TRBV9 to TRBJ2-2, with D maybe TRBD2 (5 bases). Germline V gene sequence: CDR1 SGDLS, CDR2 YYNGEE. Trimming removed 4 bases at V and 4 bases at J, with 14 bases between. The CDR3 length is 15 residues. CDR3: CASSRRGGLTGELFF. CDR3 in DNA: TGTGCCAGCAGCAGAAGAGGCGGGCTCACCGGGGAGCTGTTTTTT.

This clone was counted between two and nine times. CDR3 sequence (DNA): TGTGCCAGCAGTTTAGCTGCGAGAGGACAGGTCTCTTGCTACACCTTC. Translating gives CASSLAARGQVSCYTF. The rearrangement joins TRBV28 to TRBJ1-2, with 7 positions matching TRBD1. CDR1 MDHEN and CDR2 SYDVKM come from the germline V gene. V lost 2 bases and J lost 9; bases outside the gene matches: 15. The CDR3 runs to 16 residues.

The chain joins TRBV18 to TRBJ1-2; D unresolved. Per germline, CDR1 KGHSH and CDR2 LQKENI. This CDR3 comprises 11 residues. V was clipped by 5 bases and J by 10 bases, with 11 bases between them. The CDR3: CASSGRLVYTF. In DNA form, the CDR3 reads TGTGCCAGCTCAGGACGCCTTGTCTACACCTTC.

Of note for this clone: The same CDR3 can be traced to other DNA sequences in this sample. This chain's CDR3 is CASSQGTSGIEQFF. CDR3 in DNA: TGTGCCAGCAGCCAAGGTACTAGCGGGATTGAGCAGTTCTTC. The chain is built from TRBV3-1 and TRBJ2-1, with 10 positions matching TRBD2. V lost 1 base and J lost 9; bases outside the gene matches: 3. The germline gives CDR1 LGHDT, CDR2 YNNKEL (reference sequence). This CDR3 has 14 residues.

This clone was counted ten times or more. The V gene is TRBV5-1, the J gene TRBJ1-2; D is possibly TRBD1 (5 bases). V lost 4 bases to trimming and J lost 2 bases, with 12 bases between them. The CDR3 extends over 14 amino acids. Germline V gives CDR1 SGHRS, CDR2 YFSETQ. The CDR3 region has the DNA TGCGCCAGCAGCCCACCGGGACTGAACTATGGCTACACCTTC. Its translation is CASSPPGLNYGYTF.

At least ten counts were recorded for this clone. The gene calls are TRBV5-6 and TRBJ2-3, with D unclear. Trimming removed 4 bases at V and 0 bases at J, with 6 bases between. This CDR3 is 13 amino acids long. The germline V gene encodes CDR1 SGHDT and CDR2 YYEEEE. CDR3 region: CASSPGSTDTQYF. The DNA of the CDR3 is TGTGCCAGCAGCCCAGGAAGCACAGATACGCAGTATTTT.

The chain uses TRBV6-2 or TRBV6-3 and TRBJ1-1; 7 bases agree with TRBD1. V was pared by 6 bases and J by 6 bases, with 7 bases of the junction left unmatched. The CDR3 is 13 residues long. Germline loops: CDR1 MNHEY, CDR2 SVGEGT. DNA of the CDR3: TGTGCCAGCAGCCCAGACAGGGACGCTGAAGCTTTCTTT. Protein product: CASSPDRDAEAFF.

There are many counts of this clone. This rearrangement joins TRBV5-8 to TRBJ1-1; D is possibly TRBD1 (6 bases). The germline V gene encodes CDR1 SGHTS and CDR2 YDEGEE. The germline V and J ends were trimmed by 4 bases and 3 bases, with 13 bases remaining between them. This CDR3 is built from 14 residues. CDR3 protein: CASSPVGADTEAFF. The CDR3 DNA is TGTGCCAGCAGCCCAGTGGGGGCAGACACTGAAGCTTTCTTT.

Ten or more counts support this clone. The V gene is TRBV5-6, the J gene TRBJ1-4; the match to TRBD1 covers 8 bases. Trimming cost V 4 bases and J 3 bases; bases outside gene matches: 5. This CDR3 spans 15 amino acids. Germline V gives CDR1 SGHDT, CDR2 YYEEEE. CDR3 DNA sequence: TGTGCCAGCAGCCATCCGGGACAGGCTAATGAAAAACTGTTTTTT. It yields the protein CASSHPGQANEKLFF.

In this sample, this clone turned up a few times. The CDR3 ends on some other residue instead of the conserved phenylalanine or tryptophan, so this is likely a read error. The limits of the CDR3 on the DNA are not certain, so only TCRdb's listed CDR3 is given. This chain joins TRBV5-1 and TRBJ2-1. The germline V gene encodes CDR1 SGHRS and CDR2 YFSETQ. The CDR3 is 14 residues long, ends included. CDR3 sequence reads: CASSLAAAGGEQLL.

The sample holds a few counts of this clone. A read error may produce the germline difference seen at one junction end. The genes are TRBV27 and TRBJ2-3; D is ambiguous. CDR1 and CDR2 from the germline V gene are MNHEY and SMNVEV (reference sequence). The CDR3 has 14 residues. The CDR3 reads CASSLLEPSDTQYF. The CDR3 DNA reads as TGTGCCAGCAGTTTGCTGGAGCCCTCAGATACCCAGTATTTT.

This clone was counted at least ten times. The rearrangement links TRBV20-1 to TRBJ1-6; D might be TRBD1 (6 bases). Germline V gives CDR1 DFQATT, CDR2 SNEGSKA (reference sequence). This CDR3 spans 14 amino acids. The ends were cut back, 2 bases at V and 2 bases at J, with 7 bases in the middle. CDR3 in amino acids: CSARPGAYNSPLHF. The CDR3 region has the DNA TGCAGTGCTAGACCAGGGGCCTATAATTCACCCCTCCACTTT.

This clone turned up a few times. The chain combines TRBV2 with TRBJ2-7; TRBD2 is a possible D gene (5 bases). This CDR3 contains 14 residues. CDR1 is SNHLY and CDR2 is FYNNEI in the germline V gene. V dropped 1 base and J dropped 6 bases, with 13 bases sitting between them. This chain's CDR3 is CASSEGGSSGEQYF. The CDR3 DNA sequence: TGTGCCAGCAGTGAAGGAGGGTCTTCGGGCGAGCAGTACTTC.

The CDR3 sequence is CASSLMGLNTEAFF. CDR3 in DNA: TGTGCCAGCAGTTTAATGGGGTTGAACACTGAAGCTTTCTTT. The rearrangement uses TRBV12-3 or TRBV12-4 and TRBJ1-1; D remains unclear. V was pared by 2 bases and J by 0 bases, with 7 bases between. This CDR3 is built from 14 residues.

This clone was picked up many times. The chain is built from TRBV12-3 or TRBV12-4 and TRBJ1-2; D not certain. The length of the CDR3 is 13 residues. Between the trimmed V and J ends, which lost 6 bases and 3 bases, there was a span of 11 bases. CDR3 sequence reads: CASSLRSDYGYTF. The DNA of the CDR3 is TGTGCCAGCAGCCTTAGGAGTGACTATGGCTACACCTTC.